A single sample is the source of the 10 T cell receptor beta chains below, sequenced in a study of shared clonotypes between healthy human individuals. Assay used: immunoSEQ multiplex PCR; TCRdb lists only in-frame clones, some missing. This sample has 2 million to 2.5 million clones, with approximately 95% found just once. Specimen: naive CD4+ T cells sorted from blood. Subset defined: CD45RA+ positively selected. These receptor sequences come from a man aged 18 to 30 in good health.

The chain links TRBV4-3 to TRBJ1-6, with a possible D match to TRBD1 (6 bases). The CDR3 covers 15 residues. Trimming shortened V by 0 bases and J by 7 bases, and 10 bases separated the two germline ends. The germline V gene has CDR1 LGHNA and CDR2 YSLEER. The CDR3 nucleotides read TGCGCCAGCAGCCAAGATGGGGGGCAAAATTCACCCCTCCACTTT. Residues: CASSQDGGQNSPLHF.

V gene TRBV10-1 combines with J gene TRBJ2-7; 7 bases align to TRBD1. The V gene's germline CDR1 is WNHNN and CDR2 SYGVQD (reference sequence). This CDR3 spans 13 amino acids. With V trimmed by 6 bases and J by 6 bases, 8 bases remained unmatched. The chain's CDR3 is CASSRDQGVEQYF. The CDR3 DNA follows: TGCGCCAGCAGCCGGGACCAGGGGGTCGAGCAGTACTTC.

Concerning this clone itself: Other nucleotide sequences in the sample specify the same CDR3. The chain carries TRBV5-1 and TRBJ2-7, with a possible D match to TRBD1 (6 bases). The CDR3 contains 12 residues. Trimming took 4 bases from V and 5 from J, leaving 10 bases between them. Germline CDR1 SGHRS, CDR2 YFSETQ. CDR3 in DNA: TGCGCCAGCAGCGAACAGGGTGACGAGCAGTACTTC. Translation: CASSEQGDEQYF.

This clone was counted once. The chain is built from TRBV28 and TRBJ1-1, with D tentatively TRBD1 (5 bases). The CDR3 covers 14 residues. The V and J ends lost 4 bases and 4 bases respectively, with 13 bases between them. Germline CDR1 is MDHEN and CDR2 is SYDVKM. As DNA, the CDR3 is TGTGCCAGCAGTTCGAACAGTGGGGGCACTGAAGCTTTCTTT. Translated: CASSSNSGGTEAFF. The variable domain in full, completed from reference TRBV28 and TRBJ1-1, reads DVKVTQSSRYLVKRTGEKVFLECVQDMDHENMFWYRQDPGLGLRLIYFSYDVKMKEKGDIPEGYSVSREKKERFSLILESASTNQTSMYLCASSSNSGGTEAFFGQGTRLTVV.

This clone appeared a single time. V usage is TRBV6-1 and J usage is TRBJ1-5, with D maybe TRBD1 (5 bases). Germline CDR1 is MNHNS and CDR2 is SASEGT. CDR3 length equals 14 residues. The ends were cut back, 3 bases at V and 5 bases at J, with 11 bases in the middle. CDR3 region: CASSEGVDDQPQHF. The CDR3 coding sequence is TGTGCCAGCAGTGAGGGGGTCGATGATCAGCCCCAGCATTTT.

This chain connects TRBV2 to TRBJ2-2; tentatively, D is TRBD1 (7 bases). The V and J ends lost 8 bases and 9 bases respectively, with 16 bases between them. Per the germline V gene, CDR1 is SNHLY and CDR2 is FYNNEI. This CDR3 comprises 13 residues. CDR3: CASGGTAYRELFF. For the CDR3, the DNA is TGTGCCAGCGGGGGGACAGCATACCGGGAGCTGTTTTTT.

V and J are TRBV10-3 and TRBJ2-7, with TRBD1 matching over 12 bases. Germline-derived CDR1 and CDR2 are ENHRY and SYGVKD. CDR3 size: 17 residues. Trimming cost V 10 bases and J 4 bases; bases outside gene matches: 17. CDR3 nucleotide sequence: TGTGCCACCAAGCGGGCAACGGGACAGGGGGCAGATTACGAGCAGTACTTC. Protein product: CATKRATGQGADYEQYF.

About this clone itself: Within the sample, other DNA sequences also encode this same CDR3. The rearrangement uses TRBV5-1 and TRBJ2-7; the D gene is possibly TRBD1 (6 bases). V lost 4 bases and J lost 4, with 9 bases in between. The germline V gene encodes CDR1 SGHRS and CDR2 YFSETQ. The CDR3 is 12 amino acids. The CDR3 DNA reads as TGCGCCAGCAGCCTACAGGGATACGAGCAGTACTTC. Protein product: CASSLQGYEQYF. Filled out from reference TRBV5-1 and TRBJ2-7, the complete variable domain reads KAGVTQTPRYLIKTRGQQVTLSCSPISGHRSVSWYQQTPGQGLQFLFEYFSETQRNKGNFPGRFSGRQFSNSRSEMNVSTLELGDSALYLCASSLQGYEQYFGPGTRLTVT.

CDR3 sequence (DNA): TGTGCCTGGAGCCCGGGACAGGGCGGAAACACCATATATTTT. It yields the protein CAWSPGQGGNTIYF. The V and J genes are TRBV30 and TRBJ1-3; 9 bases are shared with TRBD1. Germline V gives CDR1 GTSNPN, CDR2 SVGIG (reference sequence). This CDR3 is 14 amino acids long. The ends lost 3 bases at V and 4 bases at J; junction bases unmatched: 4. Full variable domain (missing parts from reference TRBV30 and TRBJ1-3): SQTIHQWPATLVQPVGSPLSLECTVEGTSNPNLYWYRQAAGRGLQLLFYSVGIGQISSEVPQNLSASRPQDRQFILSSKKLLLSDSGFYLCAWSPGQGGNTIYFGEGSWLTVV.

The chain carries TRBV5-1 and TRBJ1-2; 7 bases map to TRBD1. CDR1 is SGHRS and CDR2 is YFSETQ in the germline V gene. Trimming at V came to 5 bases and at J to 6 bases, leaving 13 bases not matched to a gene. This CDR3 has 15 residues. The CDR3: CASSSNGQAGDGYTF. The CDR3 DNA sequence: TGCGCCAGCAGTTCGAACGGACAGGCTGGGGATGGCTACACCTTC.